Listed below are T cell receptor beta chains from one sample, sequenced in a study of blood T cell repertoires in COVID-19. The method was immunoSEQ multiplex PCR; TCRdb's version includes in-frame clones alone and lacks a portion of them. The table lists about 240,000 clones, around 90% of them singletons, with approximately 0.8% in the top ten. Input material: peripheral blood. The receptors stem from a woman aged 25 to 39 with acute or convalescent COVID-19. CDR3s include the opening cysteine and the closing phenylalanine or tryptophan. Each record gives: V gene, J gene, CDR3 protein.

v_gene: TRBV5-6; j_gene: TRBJ1-2; CDR3aa: CASSFRGQGNYGYTF
v_gene: TRBV21-1; j_gene: TRBJ1-3; CDR3aa: CASSKALSLDSGNTIYF
v_gene: TRBV6-2/TRBV6-3; j_gene: TRBJ2-1; CDR3aa: CASSYEPAGVGNEQFF
v_gene: TRBV19; j_gene: TRBJ1-2; CDR3aa: CASRIYGESGYGYTF
v_gene: TRBV6-5; j_gene: TRBJ2-1; CDR3aa: CASSYGPGRDEQFF
v_gene: TRBV9; j_gene: TRBJ1-2; CDR3aa: CASSTQGTNYGYTF
v_gene: TRBV12-3/TRBV12-4; j_gene: TRBJ2-5; CDR3aa: CASTRSGKETQYF
v_gene: TRBV12-5; j_gene: TRBJ2-3; CDR3aa: CASGPQAGGSADTQYF
v_gene: TRBV11-3; j_gene: TRBJ2-1; CDR3aa: CASRSGTQQFF
v_gene: TRBV19; j_gene: TRBJ1-2; CDR3aa: CASSPTVDGYTF
v_gene: TRBV29-1; j_gene: TRBJ2-7; CDR3aa: CSVTDYYEQYF
v_gene: TRBV9; j_gene: TRBJ1-2; CDR3aa: CASSSRTGAYGYTF
v_gene: TRBV4-3; j_gene: TRBJ1-2; CDR3aa: CASSQGGGPRSGYTF
v_gene: TRBV30; j_gene: TRBJ2-2; CDR3aa: CAWMGTSGYNAILTGELFF
v_gene: TRBV5-1; j_gene: TRBJ2-3; CDR3aa: CASSFPQGGTDTQYF
v_gene: TRBV30; j_gene: TRBJ2-3; CDR3aa: CAWSKGRLAGADTQYF
v_gene: TRBV27; j_gene: TRBJ2-7; CDR3aa: CASTPRVTGLYEQYF
v_gene: TRBV5-1; j_gene: TRBJ1-1; CDR3aa: CASSQGATTMQALNTEAFF
v_gene: TRBV19; j_gene: TRBJ2-5; CDR3aa: CASSPLGAGGKIETQYF
v_gene: TRBV19; j_gene: TRBJ2-5; CDR3aa: CASRGGPNGIQYF
v_gene: TRBV29-1; j_gene: TRBJ1-6; CDR3aa: CSVGEPDSPLHF
v_gene: TRBV7-9; j_gene: TRBJ1-3; CDR3aa: CASSFRGTGNTIYF
v_gene: TRBV7-9; j_gene: TRBJ1-1; CDR3aa: CASSLTDMNTEAFF
v_gene: TRBV30; j_gene: TRBJ2-7; CDR3aa: CASGGSGSYEQYF
v_gene: TRBV5-5; j_gene: TRBJ2-7; CDR3aa: CASSPDRVYEQYF
v_gene: TRBV11-2; j_gene: TRBJ2-7; CDR3aa: CASSNSQRAASYEQYF
v_gene: TRBV5-1; j_gene: TRBJ2-3; CDR3aa: CASSQSLLAGAGTDTQYF
v_gene: TRBV7-2; j_gene: TRBJ2-6; CDR3aa: CASTIAGGTGANVLTF
v_gene: TRBV3-1/TRBV3-2; j_gene: TRBJ2-7; CDR3aa: CASSQGSYEQYF
v_gene: TRBV9; j_gene: TRBJ2-3; CDR3aa: CASGLGTDTQYF
v_gene: TRBV5-4; j_gene: TRBJ1-4; CDR3aa: CASSRLGDATNEKLFF
v_gene: TRBV19; j_gene: TRBJ2-2; CDR3aa: CASSGDSWARELFF
v_gene: TRBV13; j_gene: TRBJ2-2; CDR3aa: CASSWGHDTGELFF
v_gene: TRBV23-1; j_gene: TRBJ2-7; CDR3aa: CASSQRGGSYEQYF
v_gene: TRBV6-6; j_gene: TRBJ2-1; CDR3aa: CASSYGRGEQFF
v_gene: TRBV7-3; j_gene: TRBJ2-7; CDR3aa: CASSLDSPPYEQYF
v_gene: TRBV7-2; j_gene: TRBJ2-7; CDR3aa: CASSPGLAGRLTYEQYF
v_gene: TRBV19; j_gene: TRBJ1-2; CDR3aa: CASSIVGQTYGYTF
v_gene: TRBV21-1; j_gene: TRBJ2-7; CDR3aa: CASSPRRNLTYEQYF
v_gene: TRBV6-5; j_gene: TRBJ2-2; CDR3aa: CASRPTGENTGELFF
v_gene: TRBV5-6; j_gene: TRBJ1-1; CDR3aa: CASSLAGGNAEAFF
v_gene: TRBV7-2; j_gene: TRBJ2-5; CDR3aa: CASSLVSLGSGSRETQYF
v_gene: TRBV4-3; j_gene: TRBJ1-1; CDR3aa: CASSQGRWSNTEAFF
v_gene: TRBV2; j_gene: TRBJ2-7; CDR3aa: CASSNPSGQGNYEQYF
v_gene: TRBV19; j_gene: TRBJ2-1; CDR3aa: CASSPHGGRYNEQFF
v_gene: TRBV7-6; j_gene: TRBJ2-3; CDR3aa: CASSRRRGADTDTQYF
v_gene: TRBV27; j_gene: TRBJ2-5; CDR3aa: CASSLRSTSQETQYF
v_gene: TRBV5-6; j_gene: TRBJ1-2; CDR3aa: CASSLAGGMRNYGYTF
v_gene: TRBV11-2; j_gene: TRBJ2-7; CDR3aa: CASSPIRVYEQYF
v_gene: TRBV7-9; j_gene: TRBJ1-4; CDR3aa: CASMGRQGEKLFF
v_gene: TRBV7-9; j_gene: TRBJ1-5; CDR3aa: CASSGAANQPQHF
v_gene: TRBV7-2; j_gene: TRBJ1-3; CDR3aa: CASSLATAGQGAGNTIYF
v_gene: TRBV11-3; j_gene: TRBJ2-7; CDR3aa: CASSLGTAGPGEQYF
v_gene: TRBV15; j_gene: TRBJ2-3; CDR3aa: CATSRVETGSSTDTQYF
v_gene: TRBV18; j_gene: TRBJ2-1; CDR3aa: CASSPPSSGRAGEQFF